Sequencing of this T cell receptor beta chain was carried out in a study of T cells after yellow fever vaccination. Study as a whole: Libraries from low-cell-number fractions were prepared with the SMART-Seq v4 Ultra Low Input RNA kit.

TCRdb processed the 5' RACE reads anew with MiXCR; each CDR3 protein has one entry. The sample includes hundreds of thousands of distinct CDR3 sequences, over 4.5% of them seen just once. The CDR3 totals 16 residues. The germline V gene encodes CDR1 SGHVS and CDR2 FQNEAQ. V was clipped by 2 bases and J by 3 bases; unmatched bases: 7. The chain couples TRBV7-8 to TRBJ1-3; 7 nucleotides match TRBD1. The clonotype comes from a man aged 18 to 35 who received the YFV17D yellow fever vaccine. The input for sequencing was CD4+ T cells sorted from PBMCs, taken on the day of the yellow fever booster vaccination. The CDR3 coding sequence is TGTGCCAGCAGCTTAATTTCAGGGGGGCTTGGAAACACCATATATTTT. It specifies CASSLISGGLGNTIYF.